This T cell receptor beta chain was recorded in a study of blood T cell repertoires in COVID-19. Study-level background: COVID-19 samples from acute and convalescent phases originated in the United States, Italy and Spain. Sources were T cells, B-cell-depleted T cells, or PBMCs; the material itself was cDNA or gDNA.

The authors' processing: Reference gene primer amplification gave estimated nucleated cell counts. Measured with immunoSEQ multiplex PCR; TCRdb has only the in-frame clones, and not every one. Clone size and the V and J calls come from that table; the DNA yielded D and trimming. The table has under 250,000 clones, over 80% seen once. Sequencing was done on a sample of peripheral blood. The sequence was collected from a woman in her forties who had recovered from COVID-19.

In DNA form, the CDR3 reads TGCGCCAGCAGCCAACTGGGACACCTCCACTTT. It yields the protein CASSQLGHLHF. This rearrangement joins TRBV4-1 to TRBJ1-6; possible D gene TRBD1, 6 bases. The CDR3 spans 11 residues. Trimming shortened V by 2 bases and J by 15 bases, and 8 bases separated the two germline ends. Germline values: CDR1 MGHRA, CDR2 YSYEKL.